The 15 T cell receptor beta chains given below trace back to one sample, sequenced in a study of human versus mouse CDR3 diversity and MHC coevolution. The data were produced by immunoSEQ multiplex PCR, yet TCRdb's version contains in-frame clones alone and is incomplete. The top ten clones hold 1.1% to 1.5% of a sample with about 81,000 clones, roughly 93% of them seen once. Sequencing input: naive CD4+ T cells from blood. Subset here: CD45RO-negative CD62L-positive naive CD4 T cells. These TCRs come from a person between 25 and 69 years old in good health.

This chain connects TRBV19 to TRBJ2-2; 9 positions match TRBD1. V was clipped by 4 bases and J by 6 bases; unmatched bases: 6. Germline CDR1 is LNHDA and CDR2 is SQIVND (reference sequence). This CDR3 has 15 residues. The DNA for the CDR3 is TGTGCCAGTAGTACCCAGACAGGGGGGGCCGGGGAGCTGTTTTTT. Amino acid sequence: CASSTQTGGAGELFF.

J is TRBJ1-2 and V is TRBV7-2; TRBD1 aligns across 9 bases. Germline V lookup: CDR1 SGHTA, CDR2 FQGNSA. The CDR3 has 15 residues. The V and J ends lost 3 bases and 5 bases, in that order; junction bases with no gene match: 7. The CDR3 region is CASSLGQGIEYGYTF. The DNA of the CDR3 is TGTGCCAGCAGCTTGGGACAGGGAATTGAATATGGCTACACCTTC.

The V and J genes are TRBV7-9 and TRBJ1-2, with D unresolved. Deletions cut 3 bases from V and 5 bases from J, with 7 bases between. The CDR3 is 12 amino acids. Germline-derived CDR1 and CDR2 are SEHNR and FQNEAQ (reference sequence). The CDR3 coding sequence is TGTGCCAGCAGCTTGGTACAGTATGGCTACACCTTC. Residues: CASSLVQYGYTF.

The V gene is TRBV6-5, the J gene TRBJ2-5, with TRBD2 identical over 7 bases. V was clipped by 1 base and J by 1 base; unmatched bases: 6. There are 16 residues in the CDR3. Germline CDR1 is MNHEY and CDR2 is SVGAGI. The CDR3 DNA reads as TGTGCCAGCAGTTACTTGCCGGGGGGACTCCAAGAGACCCAGTACTTC. Encoded protein: CASSYLPGGLQETQYF.

The chain recombines TRBV28 with TRBJ2-7, with D perhaps matching TRBD2 (5 bases). The CDR3 spans 12 residues. Looked up from germline, CDR1 is MDHEN and CDR2 is SYDVKM. The V end lost 7 bases, the J end lost 3 bases, and 10 bases lay between the germline ends. CDR3 amino acids: CASTTTSYEQYF. CDR3 nucleotides: TGTGCCAGCACCACAACTAGCTACGAGCAGTACTTC.

The J gene is TRBJ2-7, the V gene TRBV19, with D perhaps matching TRBD1 (6 bases). Between the trimmed V and J ends, which lost 5 bases and 1 base, there was a span of 15 bases. In germline, CDR1 is LNHDA, CDR2 SQIVND (reference sequence). The CDR3 runs to 15 residues. The CDR3, as DNA: TGTGCCAGTAGTCCGCGAAAACAGGGTTCCTACGAGCAGTACTTC. This gives the protein CASSPRKQGSYEQYF.

The chain employs TRBV5-1 and TRBJ2-2, with 11 bases identical to TRBD1. Germline lookup yields CDR1 SGHRS and CDR2 YFSETQ. V trimming: 4 bases; J trimming: 0 bases; junction bases outside the gene matches: 5. This CDR3 has 17 residues. CDR3 amino acids: CASSVRDRGANTGELFF. The CDR3 DNA follows: TGCGCCAGCAGCGTCCGGGACAGGGGGGCGAACACCGGGGAGCTGTTTTTT.

Written as DNA, the CDR3 is TGTGCCAGCAGCTTGGGTCTAGCGGGGGGGCTCGCGCAGTTCTTC. This encodes CASSLGLAGGLAQFF. The J gene is TRBJ2-1, the V gene TRBV5-4; TRBD2 matches 12 bases. This CDR3 has 15 amino acids. V lost 0 bases to trimming and J lost 12 bases; unmatched junction nucleotides: 7. Germline loops: CDR1 SGHNT, CDR2 YYREEE (reference sequence).

This chain uses TRBV29-1 with TRBJ2-7; TRBD1 matches at 12 bases. The germline CDR1 and CDR2 sequences are SQVTM and ANQGSEA. The length of the CDR3 is 13 residues. With 6 bases clipped from V and 4 bases from J, the junction kept 4 bases outside the gene matches. CDR3 bases: TGCAGCGTGGGGGACAGGGGGCATTACGAGCAGTACTTC. Translating it yields CSVGDRGHYEQYF.

This clone was observed a single time. This chain joins TRBV28 and TRBJ1-2, with 9 nucleotides matching TRBD1. This CDR3 contains 15 residues. In germline, CDR1 is MDHEN, CDR2 SYDVKM. With 4 bases clipped from V and 3 bases from J, the junction kept 6 bases outside the gene matches. The CDR3 DNA reads TGTGCCAGCAGTTCACAGGGGGCTTTGGACTATGGCTACACCTTC. It yields the protein CASSSQGALDYGYTF.

The chain combines TRBV6-6 with TRBJ2-7, with D tentatively TRBD2 (5 bases). V lost 7 bases to trimming and J lost 2 bases, with 9 bases between them. This CDR3 comprises 12 residues. In germline, CDR1 is MNHNY, CDR2 SVGAGI (reference sequence). The CDR3 loop is CASTGTPYEQYF. DNA for the CDR3: TGTGCCAGCACGGGAACCCCCTACGAGCAGTACTTC.

This clone was counted a single time. The rearrangement links TRBV5-1 to TRBJ2-7; 8 bases align to TRBD1. Germline assignment: CDR1 SGHRS and CDR2 YFSETQ. The CDR3 extends over 15 amino acids. V lost 4 bases to trimming and J lost 2 bases; unmatched junction nucleotides: 8. The CDR3 loop is CASSHGSRGPYEQYF. The CDR3 DNA reads as TGCGCCAGCAGCCACGGTAGCAGGGGGCCCTACGAGCAGTACTTC.

The chain uses TRBV7-2 and TRBJ2-7, with 8 bases identical to TRBD2. This CDR3 comprises 15 residues. The V gene end was trimmed by 1 base and the J gene end by 0 bases; junction bases not matched to a gene: 2. Germline CDR1 is SGHTA and CDR2 is FQGNSA. Here the CDR3 reads CASSLGGGLSYEQYF. The CDR3 DNA sequence: TGTGCCAGCAGCTTAGGCGGGGGGCTCTCCTACGAGCAGTACTTC. Full variable domain (rest looked up from reference TRBV7-2 and TRBJ2-7): GAGVSQSPSNKVTEKGKDVELRCDPISGHTALYWYRQSLGQGLEFLIYFQGNSAPDKSGLPSDRFSAERTGGSVSTLTIQRTQQEDSAVYLCASSLGGGLSYEQYFGPGTRLTVT.

J is TRBJ2-7 and V is TRBV19; 13 nucleotides line up with TRBD2. This CDR3 has 15 amino acids. V was clipped by 6 bases and J by 5 bases; unmatched bases: 7. Germline V gene lookup returns CDR1 LNHDA and CDR2 SQIVND (reference sequence). The CDR3 DNA follows: TGTGCCAGTAGACGAACTAGCGGGAGGGCCGACGAGCAGTACTTC. This gives the protein CASRRTSGRADEQYF. The full variable domain, with the rest looked up from reference TRBV19 and TRBJ2-7, is DGGITQSPKYLFRKEGQNVTLSCEQNLNHDAMYWYRQDPGQGLRLIYYSQIVNDFQKGDIAEGYSVSREKKESFPLTVTSAQKNPTAFYLCASRRTSGRADEQYFGPGTRLTVT.

The chain recombines TRBV6-5 with TRBJ1-4, with a tentative D call TRBD1 (6 bases). Trimming took off 4 bases at V and 6 bases at J, with 9 bases between the two ends. CDR3 length equals 13 residues. CDR1 and CDR2 from the germline V gene are MNHEY and SVGAGI. CDR3 region: CASSSQGDEKLFF. Here the CDR3 DNA reads TGTGCCAGCAGTTCACAGGGTGATGAAAAACTGTTTTTT.